This T cell receptor (beta chain) derives from a study of control samples from healthy donors and cancer patients. TCRdb keeps only in-frame clones here, not all; method: immunoSEQ multiplex PCR. The table records about 180,000 clones, 90% of them present only once. In germline, CDR1 is SGHTA, CDR2 FQGNSA. The CDR3 contains 16 residues. The ends were cut back, 1 base at V and 7 bases at J, with 14 bases in the middle. There are a few counts of this clone. The chain is built from TRBV7-2 and TRBJ1-6; D remains unclear. Sample: blood. The sequence came from a woman aged 50 to 60 in good health. The CDR3 DNA reads TGTGCCAGCAGCTTAGGGCAGCTGTCGAGCAATTCACCCCTCCACTTT. This codes for CASSLGQLSSNSPLHF. Looking up the rest from reference TRBV7-2 and TRBJ1-6 gives the full variable domain: GAGVSQSPSNKVTEKGKDVELRCDPISGHTALYWYRQSLGQGLEFLIYFQGNSAPDKSGLPSDRFSAERTGGSVSTLTIQRTQQEDSAVYLCASSLGQLSSNSPLHFGNGTRLTVT.